This T cell receptor (beta chain) was recorded in a study of T-cell reconstitution after alpha-beta-depleted transplantation in children. Study results and caveats: About two months after transplant, alpha-beta T cells reportedly came from several hundred expanded graft clones.

Unique molecular identifiers were incorporated into the prepared TCRbeta library. TCRdb itself ran the PCR reads through MiXCR, one entry per CDR3 protein. The sample holds 450,000 to 600,000 distinct CDR3 sequences; under 15% are singletons and the top ten take over 2%. This clonotype was counted between two and nine times. Its antigen is as yet unknown. The sequences come from PBMCs, mostly from graft donor cells, collected 360 days after TCRalphabeta/CD19-depleted stem cell transplant. The receptor's source is a male patient aged 5 to 17 who had a stem cell transplant for acute myeloid leukemia, so the T cells may come from the graft donor.

The CDR3 DNA reads as TGTGCCAGCAGTGCCGATGACAGGGGGCATGAGCAGTTCTTC. Residues: CASSADDRGHEQFF. The rearrangement links TRBV12-3 or TRBV12-4 to TRBJ2-1; TRBD1 agrees at 10 bases. The CDR3 runs 14 residues. The junction had 6 bases not matched to a gene; V was cut back by 5 bases and J by 8 bases.